The sequence of this TCR beta chain was determined in a study of Tregs in tolerant kidney transplant recipients. Of note for this clone: Its target is not known. The read ends 3 residues before the CDR3 terminus; that terminus is restored from the germline J gene.

Findings and caveats of the study: Biological reproducibility was not directly addressed in this study.

This CDR3 has 14 amino acids. Germline assignment: CDR1 SGHRS and CDR2 YFSETQ. Related graft donors supplied nonmyeloablative bone marrow transplants, and mixed chimerism was transient. Here immunoSEQ multiplex PCR was the method, and the copy in TCRdb shows in-frame clones only, minus some. Recorded for this sample: roughly 23,000 clones. The sample consisted of CD4+ T cells from blood (PBMCs), taken 6 months after the transplant. The chain has TRBV5-1 and TRBJ1-2, with 10 bases aligning to TRBD1. The receptor comes from a human patient who received a combined kidney and bone marrow transplant. Some of the T cells might come from the graft donor. The DNA read from the CDR3 is TGCGCCAGCAGCACCGGACAGGGGGTATCGGGC. The encoded protein is CASSTGQGVSG. The full CDR3 protein is CASSTGQGVSGYTF.